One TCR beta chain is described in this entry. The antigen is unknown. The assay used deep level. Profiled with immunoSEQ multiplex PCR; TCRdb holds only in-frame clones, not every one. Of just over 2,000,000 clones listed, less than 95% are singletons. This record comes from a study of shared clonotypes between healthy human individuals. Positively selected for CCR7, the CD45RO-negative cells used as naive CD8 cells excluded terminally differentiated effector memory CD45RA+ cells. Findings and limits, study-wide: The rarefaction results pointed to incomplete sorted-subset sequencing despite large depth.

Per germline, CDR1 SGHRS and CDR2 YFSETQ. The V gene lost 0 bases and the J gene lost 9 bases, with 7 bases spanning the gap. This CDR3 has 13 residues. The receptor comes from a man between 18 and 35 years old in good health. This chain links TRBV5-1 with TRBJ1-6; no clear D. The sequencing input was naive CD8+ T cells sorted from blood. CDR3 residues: CASSLALGSPLHF. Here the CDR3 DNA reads TGCGCCAGCAGCTTGGCTTTGGGTTCACCCCTCCACTTT.